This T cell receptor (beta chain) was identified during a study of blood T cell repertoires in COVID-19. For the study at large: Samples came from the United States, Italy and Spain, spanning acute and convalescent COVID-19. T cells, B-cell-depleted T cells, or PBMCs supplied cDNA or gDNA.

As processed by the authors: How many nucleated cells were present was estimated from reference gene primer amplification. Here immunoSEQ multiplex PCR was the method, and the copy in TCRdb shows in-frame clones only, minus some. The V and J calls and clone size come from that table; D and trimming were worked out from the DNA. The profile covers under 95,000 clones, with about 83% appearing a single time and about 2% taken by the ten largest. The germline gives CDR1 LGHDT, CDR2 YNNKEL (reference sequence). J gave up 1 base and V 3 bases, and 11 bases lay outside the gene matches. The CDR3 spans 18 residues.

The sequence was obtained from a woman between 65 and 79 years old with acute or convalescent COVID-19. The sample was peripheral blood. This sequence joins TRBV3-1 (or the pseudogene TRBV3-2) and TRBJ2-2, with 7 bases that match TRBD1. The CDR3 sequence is CASSQSRPYRGNTGELFF. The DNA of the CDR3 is TGTGCCAGCAGCCAGAGCCGACCTTACAGGGGGAACACCGGGGAGCTGTTTTTT.